The T cell receptor (beta chain) under discussion was sequenced for a study of post-analysis software for immune sequencing data (dated by TCRdb to between 2015 and 2017). In the study overall: Disease courses on record covered relapsing-remitting, secondary progressive and progressive-relapsing multiple sclerosis, though some patients had no subtype annotation. The patient repertoires were compared against some twelve previously published healthy control repertoires obtained from donors aged about 6 to 28 years. A subset of samples was prepared in parallel using single-end sample barcoding, then pooled and co-amplified after Illumina adapter ligation.

To demonstrate the VDJtools post-analysis software, the study profiled TCR beta repertoires from the peripheral blood of about 13 young patients with multiple sclerosis. The patients with multiple sclerosis were children and adolescents between roughly 6 and 17 years of age. As encoded in the germline V gene, CDR1 is SQVTM while CDR2 is ANQGSEA. Trimming at the junction amounts to 3 bases on V and 1 base on J, and the germline ends lie 9 bases apart. Taken from cysteine to phenylalanine, the CDR3 has 14 residues. Of the read, only the CDR3 DNA is kept; its 42 bases are in frame from base 1. A remark on this clonotype: The clone's antigen remains unknown. The sample holds no much larger clone one base away, and base qualities are not on file.

Study-wide findings and limitations: Multiple sclerosis patients had significantly lower normalized Chao1 diversity than controls, a result that suggests substantial peripheral T-cell clonal expansion. The multiple sclerosis patient group was slightly younger than the control group. Four to six TRBV segments, including TRBV5-6, TRBV5-1 and TRBV20-1, were significantly more frequent in patients than controls. Strong co-clustering of samples prepared in the same batch was shown by direct clustering with F measure, prompting a batch-effect correction.

The library was generated by PCR. The instrument given in TCRdb is Illumina HiSeq 2500. To reduce PCR and sequencing biases, unique molecular identifiers were built into the TCR beta cDNA libraries. Per 1 to 10 million input T cells, roughly 0.5 million cDNA molecules were obtained, such that each molecule approximated one T cell. Patient libraries were prepared and sequenced with the same protocol used for the earlier healthy control dataset. Within a given batch, samples were prepared together, multiplexed and sequenced on the same HiSeq lane. Under the source paper's analysis protocol: MIGEC handled the raw barcoded reads, throwing out single-read molecular identifier groups before consensus assembly and CDR3 extraction. VDJtools was used for post-analysis of the clonotype tables, with diversity normalized by down-sampling every dataset to the smallest sample size. Repertoire overlap clustering matched CDR3 amino acid but not nucleotide sequences to correct batch-related cross-sample contamination. TCRdb's own reprocessing of the public reads used fastp at Q25 and MiXCR and kept productive beta chains. Every CDR3 protein is listed once, alongside the most common genes and DNA of its rows. V and J calls and clone size were set by TCRdb, not the authors. In this sample the table shows 650,000 to 850,000 distinct CDR3 sequences, approximately 53% of which occur a single time. The ten most abundant clones make up approximately 4.5% of the sample.

The sequence is built from TRBV29-1 and TRBJ2-2, with the D gene uncertain. The TCR originated in a girl aged 5-17 years with multiple sclerosis. Sequenced input: blood. The CDR3 region has the sequence CSVEFVGNTGELFF. The DNA sequence is as follows: TGCAGCGTTGAGTTTGTAGGGAACACCGGGGAGCTGTTTTTT.